The 18 T cell receptor beta chains listed next were all sequenced from one sample in a study of Graves' ophthalmopathy and Graves' hyperthyroidism. Amplifying from RNA transcripts, the study obtained TCR beta CDR3 regions. Following a first-round RT-PCR that used HTBI primers, a second-round multiplex PCR was carried out. TCRdb independently ran MiXCR on the multiplex PCR reads; one entry per CDR3 protein. The data show more than 550,000 distinct CDR3 sequences, about two fifths seen once. Sequencing input: peripheral blood. The receptors were gathered from an adult man with Graves' ophthalmopathy.

This clonotype showed up many times. The rearrangement links TRBV19 to TRBJ1-1; D remains unclear. Trimming left V 5 bases short and J 0 bases short, with 7 bases between. This CDR3 is built from 13 residues. Germline lookup yields CDR1 LNHDA and CDR2 SQIVND (reference sequence). The CDR3 DNA is TGTGCCAGTAGTGCAAGCATGAACACTGAAGCTTTCTTT. The encoded protein is CASSASMNTEAFF.

In the case of this clonotype: A much larger clonotype is one base distant, so this may be a read error. The chain carries TRBV5-1 and TRBJ2-2; either TRBD1 or TRBD2 may fit D (5 bases each). The CDR3 length is 15 residues. The V gene lost 7 bases and the J gene lost 3 bases, with 16 bases spanning the gap. Germline V lookup: CDR1 SGHRS, CDR2 YFSETQ. CDR3 region: CASLEGRADTGELFF. The CDR3 nucleotides are TGCGCCAGCCTAGAGGGCAGGGCGGACACCGGGGAGCTGTTTTTT. Together with reference TRBV5-1 and TRBJ2-2, the CDR3 gives the full variable domain: KAGVTQTPRYLIKTRGQQVTLSCSPISGHRSVSWYQQTPGQGLQFLFEYFSETQRNKGNFPGRFSGRQFSNSRSEMNVSTLELGDSALYLCASLEGRADTGELFFGEGSRLTVL.

The gene calls are TRBV29-1 and TRBJ2-7; perhaps TRBD1 as D (5 bases). Per germline, CDR1 SQVTM and CDR2 ANQGSEA. This CDR3 is built from 13 residues. Trimming took 8 bases from V and 2 from J, leaving 16 bases between them. CDR3 residues: CSHYPDSAYEQYF. The CDR3 bases are TGCAGCCACTACCCAGACAGTGCCTACGAGCAGTACTTC.

This clonotype was seen only a few times. The CDR3 coding sequence is TGTGCCATCAGCTCGACAGGGGGCGTCACAGATACGCAGTATTTT. This translates into CAISSTGGVTDTQYF. The V gene is TRBV10-3, the J gene TRBJ2-3; 10 bases agree with TRBD1. Germline CDR1 is ENHRY and CDR2 is SYGVKD. With V trimmed by 6 bases and J by 2 bases, 5 bases remained unmatched. This CDR3 region has 15 residues.

The rearrangement joins TRBV2 to TRBJ2-7, with D possibly being TRBD2 (6 bases). The assigned J gene may be wrong: the sequence end matches TRBJ2-1 better. The CDR3 has 15 residues. The germline V gene encodes CDR1 SNHLY and CDR2 FYNNEI. The CDR3 region is CASRAGTGNDNEQFF. CDR3 coding DNA: TGTGCCAGCAGGGCCGGGACTGGAAACGACAATGAGCAGTTCTTC.

Turning to this clonotype: A junction end diverges from the germline sequence, so it may reflect a read error. The rearrangement uses TRBV10-3 and TRBJ2-6, with unresolved D. This CDR3 region has 17 residues. In germline, CDR1 is ENHRY, CDR2 SYGVKD. This CDR3 reads CASSARIGGTGANVLTF. In DNA, the CDR3 is TGTGCCAGCAGTGCGCGAATAGGTGGCACTGGGGCCAACGTCCTGACTTTC.

This clonotype was counted between two and nine times. This chain uses TRBV25-1 with TRBJ1-2, with 9 bases lining up with TRBD1. This CDR3 is 16 amino acids long. Trimming at V came to 5 bases and at J to 2 bases, leaving 9 bases not matched to a gene. Per the germline V gene, CDR1 is MGHDK and CDR2 is SYGVNS. This CDR3 is CASSPASGTGNYGYTF. In DNA, the CDR3 is TGTGCCAGCAGTCCAGCCTCCGGGACAGGGAACTATGGCTACACCTTC.

In DNA form, the CDR3 reads TGCAGTGCTCTAGCGGGAGGCCCGCGGGGCGAGCAGTACTTC. It codes for CSALAGGPRGEQYF. V and J are TRBV20-1 and TRBJ2-7; 11 bases align to TRBD2. J gave up 6 bases and V 5 bases, and 9 bases lay outside the gene matches. CDR3 length: 14 residues. Germline CDR1 is DFQATT and CDR2 is SNEGSKA (reference sequence).

This clonotype has just a few counts. The rearrangement uses TRBV4-2 and TRBJ1-1; possible D gene TRBD1, 5 bases. The germline CDR1 and CDR2 sequences are LGHNA and YNFKEQ. The CDR3 totals 15 residues. The V end was cut by 3 bases, the J end by 2 bases, with 13 bases between. The CDR3 reads CASSHLGLTNTEAFF. The CDR3, as DNA: TGTGCCAGCAGCCACTTGGGACTGACAAACACTGAAGCTTTCTTT.

This clonotype was picked up many times. The chain uses TRBV7-3 and TRBJ2-2; 12 bases align to TRBD1. V shed 5 bases and J 7 bases; nucleotides not matched to a gene: 5. The CDR3 runs to 15 residues. In germline, CDR1 is SGHTA, CDR2 FQGTGA. The DNA for the CDR3 is TGTGCCAGCAGCCAGGGACAGGGGGCTGGCGGGGAGCTGTTTTTT. Translated: CASSQGQGAGGELFF.

This clonotype was recorded at least ten times. The chain joins TRBV14 to TRBJ1-4; unclear D gene. The CDR3 is 15 residues long. V gave up 1 base and J gave up 5 bases, with 11 bases separating them. From germline, CDR1 is SGHDN and CDR2 FVKESK. CDR3 nucleotides: TGTGCCAGCAGCCAAGGTAGCCAGCTAAATGAAAAACTGTTTTTT. This sequence encodes CASSQGSQLNEKLFF.

This clonotype was detected only a few times. This chain joins TRBV6-5 and TRBJ2-7, with 8 bases matching TRBD2. The CDR3 covers 12 residues. Germline V gene lookup returns CDR1 MNHEY and CDR2 SVGAGI. Losses at the gene ends were 6 bases for V and 6 bases for J; bases not matched to a gene: 4. The CDR3 reads CASRSGSSEQYF. The CDR3 region has the DNA TGTGCCAGCAGGAGCGGGAGCTCCGAGCAGTACTTC.

The chain carries TRBV6-6 and TRBJ2-7; 7 nucleotides line up with TRBD1. The V segment lost 5 bases and the J segment 0 bases; nucleotides outside the gene matches: 7. This CDR3 comprises 15 residues. Looked up from germline, CDR1 is MNHNY and CDR2 is SVGAGI (reference sequence). The DNA for the CDR3 is TGTGCCAGCAGTGCCCCGACAGGGAACTCCTACGAGCAGTACTTC. Its protein product is CASSAPTGNSYEQYF.

This chain connects TRBV25-1 to TRBJ1-2; TRBD1 is a possible D gene (5 bases). CDR3 length equals 12 residues. Germline V gene lookup returns CDR1 MGHDK and CDR2 SYGVNS. Trimming shortened V by 2 bases and J by 8 bases, and 9 bases separated the two germline ends. CDR3 region: CASSEQGTGYTF. In DNA, the CDR3 is TGTGCCAGCAGTGAACAGGGTACCGGCTACACCTTC.

As for this clonotype: This may arise from a read error, as a much more abundant clone is one base away. This sequence joins TRBV5-8 and TRBJ1-2; no clear D gene. CDR3 length: 11 residues. Germline lookup yields CDR1 SGHTS and CDR2 YDEGEE. V was cut by 2 bases and J by 7 bases, with 6 bases left in between. CDR3 in DNA: TGTGCCAGCAGCTTTGGGCTTGGCTACACCTTC. Translated, it gives CASSFGLGYTF.

This chain links TRBV12-3 or TRBV12-4 with TRBJ2-5; tentatively, D is TRBD2 (5 bases). The CDR3 totals 13 residues. The V and J ends lost 6 bases and 4 bases respectively, with 12 bases between them. CDR3 nucleotides: TGTGCCAGCAGACCGGGAACCACAGAGACCCAGTACTTC. Translated: CASRPGTTETQYF.

This clonotype was seen once. The V gene is TRBV10-3, the J gene TRBJ2-5; D possibly matches TRBD1 or TRBD2 (5 bases each). CDR3 size: 17 residues. Germline V lookup: CDR1 ENHRY, CDR2 SYGVKD. V was shortened by 5 bases and J by 2 bases, with 21 bases between the two germline ends. The CDR3 DNA sequence: TGTGCCATCAGTACAGGAACCGGGGAGCTGTCACAAGAGACCCAGTACTTC. This encodes CAISTGTGELSQETQYF.

This clonotype came up many times. Sequence at one end of the junction differs from germline and may be a read error. This sequence joins TRBV2 and TRBJ2-7; 7 bases map to TRBD2. The germline CDR1 and CDR2 sequences are SNHLY and FYNNEI. CDR3 length equals 15 residues. CDR3 loop: CASSESRETSHEQYF. The CDR3, as DNA: TGTGCCAGCAGTGAATCGCGGGAGACCTCCCACGAGCAGTACTTC.